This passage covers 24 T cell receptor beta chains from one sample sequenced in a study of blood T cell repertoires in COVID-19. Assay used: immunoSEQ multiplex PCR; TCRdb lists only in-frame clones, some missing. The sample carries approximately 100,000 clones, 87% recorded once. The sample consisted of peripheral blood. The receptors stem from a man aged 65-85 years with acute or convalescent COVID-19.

The CDR3 DNA follows: TGCGCCAGCAGCCCAGGACAGGGGGCTGTCTATGGCTACACCTTC. This sequence encodes CASSPGQGAVYGYTF. J is TRBJ1-2 and V is TRBV5-1, with 11 bases that match TRBD1. The V gene's germline CDR1 is SGHRS and CDR2 YFSETQ. The CDR3 covers 15 residues. J gave up 4 bases and V 4 bases, and 6 bases lay outside the gene matches.

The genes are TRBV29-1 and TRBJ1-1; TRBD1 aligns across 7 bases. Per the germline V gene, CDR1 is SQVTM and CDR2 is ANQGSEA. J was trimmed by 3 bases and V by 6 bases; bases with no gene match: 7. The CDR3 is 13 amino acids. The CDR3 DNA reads TGCAGCGTCGATAAGACAGGGCACACTGAAGCTTTCTTT. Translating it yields CSVDKTGHTEAFF.

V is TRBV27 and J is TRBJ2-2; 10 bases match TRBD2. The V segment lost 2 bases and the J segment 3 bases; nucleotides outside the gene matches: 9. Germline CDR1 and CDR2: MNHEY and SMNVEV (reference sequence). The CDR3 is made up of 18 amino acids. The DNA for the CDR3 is TGTGCCAGCAGTTTAAGGGCCAGCGGGGGGGGCGACACCGGGGAGCTGTTTTTT. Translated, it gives CASSLRASGGGDTGELFF.

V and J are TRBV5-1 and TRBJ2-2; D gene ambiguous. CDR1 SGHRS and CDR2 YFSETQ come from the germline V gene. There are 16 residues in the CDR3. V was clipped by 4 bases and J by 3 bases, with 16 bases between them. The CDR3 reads CASSKLLTRDTGELFF. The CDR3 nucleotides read TGCGCCAGCAGCAAACTTTTAACACGGGACACCGGGGAGCTGTTTTTT.

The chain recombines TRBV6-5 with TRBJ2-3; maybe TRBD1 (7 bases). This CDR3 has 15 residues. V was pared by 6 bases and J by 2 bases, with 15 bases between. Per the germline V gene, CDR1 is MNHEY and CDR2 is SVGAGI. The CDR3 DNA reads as TGTGCCAGCAGAGACCAGGGGGAGGACACAGATACGCAGTATTTT. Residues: CASRDQGEDTDTQYF.

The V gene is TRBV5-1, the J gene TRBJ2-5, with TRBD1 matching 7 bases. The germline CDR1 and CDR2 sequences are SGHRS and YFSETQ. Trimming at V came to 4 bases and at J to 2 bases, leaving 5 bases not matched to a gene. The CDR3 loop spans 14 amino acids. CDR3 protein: CASSTTGQQETQYF. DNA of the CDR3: TGCGCCAGCAGCACTACGGGACAGCAAGAGACCCAGTACTTC.

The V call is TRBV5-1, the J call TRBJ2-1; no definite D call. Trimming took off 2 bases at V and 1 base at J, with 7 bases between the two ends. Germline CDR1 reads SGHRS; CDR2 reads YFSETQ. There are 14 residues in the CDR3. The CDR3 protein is CASSFGGSYNEQFF. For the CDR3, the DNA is TGCGCCAGCAGCTTCGGCGGATCCTACAATGAGCAGTTCTTC.

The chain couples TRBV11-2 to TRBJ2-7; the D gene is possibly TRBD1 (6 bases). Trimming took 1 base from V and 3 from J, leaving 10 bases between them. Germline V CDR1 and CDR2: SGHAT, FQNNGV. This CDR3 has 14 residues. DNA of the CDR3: TGTGCCAGCAGCTTAGCCCCAGGGGACTACGAGCAGTACGTC. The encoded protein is CASSLAPGDYEQYV.

The CDR3 nucleotides read TGTGCCAGCAGCAGAGACGGGAATTCCTACGAGCAGTACTTC. Amino acid sequence: CASSRDGNSYEQYF. The chain combines TRBV6-5 with TRBJ2-7, with a weak D call TRBD2 (5 bases). V dropped 6 bases and J dropped 1 base, with 13 bases sitting between them. The CDR3 runs to 14 residues. Germline CDR1 and CDR2: MNHEY and SVGAGI.

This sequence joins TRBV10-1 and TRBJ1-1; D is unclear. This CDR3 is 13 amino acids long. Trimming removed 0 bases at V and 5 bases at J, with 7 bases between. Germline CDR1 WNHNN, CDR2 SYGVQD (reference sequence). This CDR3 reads CASSESPGTEAFF. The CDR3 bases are TGCGCCAGCAGTGAGTCACCGGGAACTGAAGCTTTCTTT.

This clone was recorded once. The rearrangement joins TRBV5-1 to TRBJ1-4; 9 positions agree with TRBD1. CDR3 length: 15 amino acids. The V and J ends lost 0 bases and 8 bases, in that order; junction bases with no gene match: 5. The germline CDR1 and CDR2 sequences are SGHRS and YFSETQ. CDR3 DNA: TGCGCCAGCAGCTTGGGGGACGGACAGGGGGAAAAACTGTTTTTT. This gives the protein CASSLGDGQGEKLFF.

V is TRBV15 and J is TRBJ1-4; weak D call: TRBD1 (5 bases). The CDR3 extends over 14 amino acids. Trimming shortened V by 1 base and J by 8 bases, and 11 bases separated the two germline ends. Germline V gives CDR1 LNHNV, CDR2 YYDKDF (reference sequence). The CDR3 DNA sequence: TGTGCCACCAGCAGAGGTCCAGGGTGGGAAAAACTGTTTTTT. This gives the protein CATSRGPGWEKLFF. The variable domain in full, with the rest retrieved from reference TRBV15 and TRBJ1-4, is DAMVIQNPRYQVTQFGKPVTLSCSQTLNHNVMYWYQQKSSQAPKLLFHYYDKDFNNEADTPDNFQSRRPNTSFCFLDIRSPGLGDTAMYLCATSRGPGWEKLFFGSGTQLSVL.

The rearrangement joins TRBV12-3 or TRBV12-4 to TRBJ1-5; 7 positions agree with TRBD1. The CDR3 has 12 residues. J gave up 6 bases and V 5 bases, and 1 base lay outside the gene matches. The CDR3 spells CASSRQGQPQHF. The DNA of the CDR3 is TGTGCCAGCAGTCGACAGGGTCAGCCCCAGCATTTT.

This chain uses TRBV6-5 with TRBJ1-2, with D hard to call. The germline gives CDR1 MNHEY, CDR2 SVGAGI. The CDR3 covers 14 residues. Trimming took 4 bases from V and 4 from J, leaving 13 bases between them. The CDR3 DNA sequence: TGTGCCAGCAGTTTAAGACGGGAGTCCTATGGCTACACCTTC. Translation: CASSLRRESYGYTF.

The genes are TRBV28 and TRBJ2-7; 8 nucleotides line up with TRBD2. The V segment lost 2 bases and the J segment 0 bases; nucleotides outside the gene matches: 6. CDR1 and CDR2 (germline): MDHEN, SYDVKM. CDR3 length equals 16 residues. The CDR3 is CASSLIRAGGSYEQYF. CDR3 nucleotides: TGTGCCAGCAGTTTAATACGTGCGGGGGGCTCCTACGAGCAGTACTTC.

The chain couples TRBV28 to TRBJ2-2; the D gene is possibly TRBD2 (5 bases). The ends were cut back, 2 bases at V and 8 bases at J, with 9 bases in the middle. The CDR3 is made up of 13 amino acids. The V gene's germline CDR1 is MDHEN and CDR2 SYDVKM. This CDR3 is CASSLTREGELFF. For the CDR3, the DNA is TGTGCCAGCAGTTTAACGAGGGAGGGGGAGCTGTTTTTT.

This chain's CDR3 is CASSDGTRNFYGYTF. The CDR3 coding sequence is TGTGCCAGCAGCGATGGGACAAGGAACTTCTATGGCTACACCTTC. J is TRBJ1-2 and V is TRBV5-4; possible D gene TRBD1, 6 bases. The CDR3 length is 15 residues. Trimming stripped 4 bases from V and 4 bases from J, with 17 bases between. Per the germline V gene, CDR1 is SGHNT and CDR2 is YYREEE (reference sequence).

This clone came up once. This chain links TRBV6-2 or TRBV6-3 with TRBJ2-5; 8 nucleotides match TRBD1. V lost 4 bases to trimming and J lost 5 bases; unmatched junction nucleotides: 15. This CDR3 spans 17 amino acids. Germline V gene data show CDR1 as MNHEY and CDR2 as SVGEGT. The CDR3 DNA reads TGTGCCAGCAGTTCGCAGAGGTCGCAGGGGGCCCTTGAGACCCAGTACTTC. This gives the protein CASSSQRSQGALETQYF.

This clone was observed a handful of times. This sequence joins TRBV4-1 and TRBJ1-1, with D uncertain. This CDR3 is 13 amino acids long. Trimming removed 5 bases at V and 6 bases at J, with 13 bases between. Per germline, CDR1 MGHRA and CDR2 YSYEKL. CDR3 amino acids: CASSVEEIAEAFF. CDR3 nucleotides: TGCGCCAGCAGCGTAGAGGAAATAGCTGAAGCTTTCTTT.

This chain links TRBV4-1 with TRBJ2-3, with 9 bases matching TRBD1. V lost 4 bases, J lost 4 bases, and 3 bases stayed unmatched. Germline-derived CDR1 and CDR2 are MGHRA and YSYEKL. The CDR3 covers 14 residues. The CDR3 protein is CASSPTGGPDTQYF. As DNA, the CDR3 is TGCGCCAGCAGCCCCACAGGGGGCCCAGATACGCAGTATTTT.

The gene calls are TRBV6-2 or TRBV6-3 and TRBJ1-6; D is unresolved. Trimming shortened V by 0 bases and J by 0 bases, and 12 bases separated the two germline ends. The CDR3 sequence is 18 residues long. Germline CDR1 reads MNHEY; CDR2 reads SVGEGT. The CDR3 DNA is TGTGCCAGCAGTTACTCGGGCAGGTCCCGCTCCTATAATTCACCCCTCCACTTT. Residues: CASSYSGRSRSYNSPLHF.

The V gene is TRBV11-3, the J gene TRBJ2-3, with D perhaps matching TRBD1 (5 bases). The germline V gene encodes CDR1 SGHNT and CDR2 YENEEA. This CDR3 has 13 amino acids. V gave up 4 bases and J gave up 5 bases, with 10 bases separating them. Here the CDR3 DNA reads TGTGCCAGCAGCTCACAGGTCCGAGATACGCAGTATTTT. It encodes CASSSQVRDTQYF.

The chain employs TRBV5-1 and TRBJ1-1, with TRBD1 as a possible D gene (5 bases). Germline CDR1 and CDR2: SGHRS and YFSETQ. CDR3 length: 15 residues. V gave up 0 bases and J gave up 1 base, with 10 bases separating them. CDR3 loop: CASSLGGGENTEAFF. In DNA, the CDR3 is TGCGCCAGCAGCTTGGGCGGGGGAGAGAACACTGAAGCTTTCTTT.

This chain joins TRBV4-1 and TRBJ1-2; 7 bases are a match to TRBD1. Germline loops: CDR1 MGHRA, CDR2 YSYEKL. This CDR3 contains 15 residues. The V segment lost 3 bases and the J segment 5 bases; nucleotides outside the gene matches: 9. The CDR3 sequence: CASSQAGQPSYGYTF. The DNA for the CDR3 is TGCGCCAGCAGCCAGGCGGGACAGCCCTCGTATGGCTACACCTTC.